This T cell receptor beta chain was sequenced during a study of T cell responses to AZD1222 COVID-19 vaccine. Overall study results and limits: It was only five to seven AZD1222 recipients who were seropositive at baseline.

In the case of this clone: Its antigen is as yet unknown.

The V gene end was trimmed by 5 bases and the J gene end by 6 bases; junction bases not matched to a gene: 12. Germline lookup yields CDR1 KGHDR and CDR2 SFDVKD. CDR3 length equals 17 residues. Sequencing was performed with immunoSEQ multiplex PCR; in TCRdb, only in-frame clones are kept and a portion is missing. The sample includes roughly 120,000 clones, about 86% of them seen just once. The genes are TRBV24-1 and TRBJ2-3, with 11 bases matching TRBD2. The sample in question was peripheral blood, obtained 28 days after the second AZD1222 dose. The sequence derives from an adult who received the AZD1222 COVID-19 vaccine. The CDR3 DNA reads TGTGCCACCAGTGCCCCCCAACTAGCGGGGGACACGGATACGCAGTATTTT. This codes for CATSAPQLAGDTDTQYF.